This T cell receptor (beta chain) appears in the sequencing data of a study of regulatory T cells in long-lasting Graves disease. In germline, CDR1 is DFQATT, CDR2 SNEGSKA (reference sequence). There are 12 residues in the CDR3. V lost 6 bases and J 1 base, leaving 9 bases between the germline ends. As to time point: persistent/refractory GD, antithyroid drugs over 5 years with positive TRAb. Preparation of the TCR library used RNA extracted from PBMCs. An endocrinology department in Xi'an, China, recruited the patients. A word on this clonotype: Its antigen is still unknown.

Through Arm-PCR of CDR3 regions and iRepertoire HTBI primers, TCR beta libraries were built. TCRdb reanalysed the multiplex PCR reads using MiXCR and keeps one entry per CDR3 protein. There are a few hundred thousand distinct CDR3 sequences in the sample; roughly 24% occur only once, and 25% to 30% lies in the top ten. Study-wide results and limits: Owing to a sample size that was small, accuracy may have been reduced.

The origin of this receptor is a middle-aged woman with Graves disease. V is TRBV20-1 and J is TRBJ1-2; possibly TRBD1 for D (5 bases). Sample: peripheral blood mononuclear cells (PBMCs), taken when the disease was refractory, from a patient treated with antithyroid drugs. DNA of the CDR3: TGCAGTGCCATGACAGTTAACTATGGCTACACCTTC. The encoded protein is CSAMTVNYGYTF.